This T cell receptor (beta chain) was documented in a study of blood T cells in healthy people across ages. The authors ran a second PCR of 7 to 11 cycles using a sample-barcoded 5' primer and a J-beta primer mix. Using its own MiXCR run on the 5' RACE reads, TCRdb lists one record per CDR3 protein. Of about a million distinct CDR3 sequences listed, around 48% were seen once; the top ten hold around 15%. Germline CDR1 DFQATT, CDR2 SNEGSKA (reference sequence). The CDR3 runs 13 residues. V lost 6 bases, J lost 2 bases, and 13 bases lay in between. V usage is TRBV20-1 and J usage is TRBJ1-2, with D possibly matching TRBD1 (6 bases). The specimen sequenced was blood. The TCR originated in a man aged 25 to 45 in good health. The DNA of the CDR3 is TGCAGTGCACCTCAGGGGCTGAACTATGGCTACACCTTC. Translated, it gives CSAPQGLNYGYTF.